Sequencing of this T cell receptor (beta chain) was carried out in a study of Graves' ophthalmopathy and Graves' hyperthyroidism (dated by TCRdb to the late 2010s). Broadly, across the study: Peripheral blood was collected at initial diagnosis, before any treatment. The study used signatures of the TCR beta repertoire to tell Graves' ophthalmopathy apart from Graves' hyperthyroidism and to predict which patients would progress to ophthalmopathy. In total, around 140 blood samples were TCR-sequenced: 43 ophthalmopathy, around 75 hyperthyroidism and some 17 hyperthyroidism-to-ophthalmopathy patients. To explore V-J signatures distinguishing ophthalmopathy from hyperthyroidism, a discovery set of roughly 100 patients (roughly 45 ophthalmopathy, roughly 55 stable hyperthyroidism) was enrolled. An independent validation cohort was composed of around 19 hyperthyroidism patients and around 16 patients who later progressed from hyperthyroidism to ophthalmopathy. T-cell repertoires of thyroid tissue and blood were compared in six or seven hyperthyroidism patients. After sampling, hyperthyroidism patients received methimazole starting at 30 mg daily, and ophthalmopathy patients received high-dose intravenous methylprednisolone. For training and testing, the 80 to 100 patients in the discovery cohort were randomly divided in a 7:3 ratio.

For repertoire sequencing, the TCR beta CDR3 regions were amplified from RNA transcripts. The first round of RT-PCR was done with HTBI primers and the Qiagen OneStep RT-PCR kit, and was followed by a second round of multiplex PCR, then size selection and purification. Libraries were sequenced on an Illumina HiSeq2000 using paired-end 100 bp reads. For the original study's pipeline: SOAPnuke was used to process the reads, removing any read that contained adapters or uncalled bases, had a mean Phred below 15, or lacked an exact match to the constant primer or identifier. COPE v1.2.5 was used to merge the high-quality paired reads. Each unique nucleotide sequence was treated as a clonotype, and MiTCR v1.1 was used to align the clonotypes to the IMGT TRB V, D and J references. The analysis was limited to V-J combinations with a frequency above 0.0001, which together covered roughly 99% of the repertoires. For each V-J combination, a TCR clonal expansion and chaos score was defined as the ratio of F50 clonal expansion to chaos observed in the TCRdist matrix. Welch's t-statistics and random forest were used to reduce the features to about a dozen V-J combinations, which were then used as input to a naive Bayes classifier. The similarity between thyroid and blood repertoires was quantified using the Morisita-Horn index. The public reads were reprocessed in TCRdb via fastp at Q25 and MiXCR, keeping in-frame beta chains. For every CDR3 protein sequence, its rows merge into one entry that carries the most common genes and DNA. These V and J calls rely on TCRdb rather than the paper's analysis. For this sample there are hundreds of thousands of distinct CDR3 sequences; over 15% appear just once. Clones ranked in the top ten supply around 7% of the sample.

Comment on this clonotype: No cognate antigen has been identified for it. No clone much larger than this one lies a single base away; base qualities are absent.

The CDR3 measures 14 amino acids from cysteine to phenylalanine. The DNA shown is the 42-base CDR3, in frame from base 1. Via the germline V gene, CDR1 is MNHEY and CDR2 SVGAGI. V sheds 3 bases and J sheds 4 bases, leaving 10 bases between their ends. Broader findings and caveats from the paper: Most of the expanded thyroid clonotypes with a frequency above 0.001 were also detected in blood, and it was suggested that the thyroid immune response may be reflected by blood repertoires. In validation, the model predicted ophthalmopathy progression with less than 71% sensitivity and 72.22% specificity; 12 predicted patients were CT-confirmed with GO in a median of around 6 months. Ophthalmopathy was separated from stable hyperthyroidism by the 13-signature model with about 85% sensitivity and 81% to 84% specificity in cross-validation and with 80%/75% in the test set. No statistical method was used to set the sample size in advance, and the investigators knew which group each participant was assigned to.

A patient counted as having stable hyperthyroidism if there was no progression to ophthalmopathy within 18 months of follow-up. The hyperthyroidism patients were 18 to 65 years old and newly diagnosed, with a disease duration of less than 2 months. Patients with other autoimmune diseases, uncontrolled infections, pregnancy or lactation were excluded from the study. Clinical symptoms, serum thyroxine, TRAb, thyroid ultrasound and orbital computed tomography were used for diagnosis. PBMCs were isolated from around 10 ml of fresh peripheral blood by Ficoll-Paque density gradient centrifugation. Trizol reagent was used to extract the total RNA, and its quality was then checked on an Agilent 2100 Bioanalyzer.

Sequenced input: peripheral blood. This receptor was taken from a young woman with stable Graves' hyperthyroidism. Donor details come from another sample of the same person, matched by shared clones. The V and J segments used are TRBV6-5 and TRBJ1-3; TRBD1 might be the D gene, on 5 matching bases. The CDR3 protein: CASSYRGTGNTIYF. The DNA sequence is given as TGTGCCAGCAGTTATAGGGGAACGGGAAACACCATATATTTT.